A single sample gave rise to the 22 T cell receptor beta chains below, sequenced in a study of shared clonotypes between healthy human individuals. Only in-frame clones appear in the TCRdb table, and some are missing; sequencing was by immunoSEQ multiplex PCR. The sample includes approximately 2.5 million clones, around 90% seen only once; the top ten take over 0.12%. Specimen: naive CD4+ T cells sorted from blood. The subset denotes: CD45RA+ positively selected. All receptors come from a man aged 18 to 30 in good health.

This clone was picked up one time. The sample contains more than one DNA sequence encoding this CDR3. V usage is TRBV9 and J usage is TRBJ1-2; D remains ambiguous. CDR1 is SGDLS, CDR2 YYNGEE, per germline. The ends were cut back, 2 bases at V and 2 bases at J, with 10 bases in the middle. The CDR3 runs 14 residues. The CDR3, as DNA: TGTGCCAGCAGCGTTGGGTCAGACAACTATGGCTACACCTTC. It translates to CASSVGSDNYGYTF. Full variable domain (remainder filled in from reference TRBV9 and TRBJ1-2): DSGVTQTPKHLITATGQRVTLRCSPRSGDLSVYWYQQSLDQGLQFLIQYYNGEERAKGNILERFSAQQFPDLHSELNLSSLELGDSALYFCASSVGSDNYGYTFGSGTRLTVV.

The CDR3 DNA sequence: TGTGCCAGCAGGTCCACCGGGACAGGCGAGACCCAGTACTTC. As protein: CASRSTGTGETQYF. The V gene is TRBV2, the J gene TRBJ2-5; 8 nucleotides align to TRBD1. CDR1 and CDR2 from the germline V gene are SNHLY and FYNNEI. The V and J ends lost 6 bases and 5 bases, in that order; junction bases with no gene match: 8. This CDR3 is 14 amino acids long.

This clone was seen once. The V gene is TRBV29-1, the J gene TRBJ2-5, with D possibly being TRBD2 (6 bases). Trimming took off 6 bases at V and 4 bases at J, with 9 bases between the two ends. Per germline, CDR1 SQVTM and CDR2 ANQGSEA. The CDR3 consists of 11 residues. Written as DNA, the CDR3 is TGCAGCGTGTTGGGAGGAGAGACCCAGTACTTC. Its translation: CSVLGGETQYF.

This clone was counted once. This sequence joins TRBV30 and TRBJ1-6; the D is unclear. Per the germline V gene, CDR1 is GTSNPN and CDR2 is SVGIG (reference sequence). V was clipped by 3 bases and J by 10 bases, with 16 bases between them. CDR3 length equals 14 residues. As DNA, the CDR3 is TGTGCCTGGAGCCTTGACGCGGACCGGTCACCCCTCCACTTT. Residues: CAWSLDADRSPLHF.

This chain joins TRBV10-3 and TRBJ2-4; D uncertain. V was clipped by 2 bases and J by 0 bases, with 8 bases between them. There are 15 residues in the CDR3. The germline gives CDR1 ENHRY, CDR2 SYGVKD. The CDR3 DNA reads TGTGCCATCAGTGAGGAGGTTGTAGCCAAAAACATTCAGTACTTC. Translation gives CAISEEVVAKNIQYF.

The rearrangement uses TRBV2 and TRBJ1-6; D unresolved. V was clipped by 3 bases and J by 0 bases, with 12 bases between them. Germline V gives CDR1 SNHLY, CDR2 FYNNEI. The CDR3 covers 17 residues. CDR3 loop: CASSEGSWSSYNSPLHF. The CDR3 nucleotides are TGTGCCAGCAGTGAGGGCTCCTGGAGCTCCTATAATTCACCCCTCCACTTT.

The chain couples TRBV5-1 to TRBJ2-5; D not certain. The germline gives CDR1 SGHRS, CDR2 YFSETQ. The CDR3 is 16 amino acids. The V gene lost 0 bases and the J gene lost 2 bases, with 14 bases spanning the gap. CDR3 in DNA: TGCGCCAGCAGCTTGGAAGGTGGGGTCATGCAAGAGACCCAGTACTTC. Translating it yields CASSLEGGVMQETQYF.

This chain links TRBV7-2 with TRBJ2-5, with 9 bases identical to TRBD2. This CDR3 comprises 17 residues. Unmatched junction bases numbered 12, after V lost 1 base and J lost 6 bases. Germline CDR1 SGHTA, CDR2 FQGNSA. The CDR3 loop reads CASSLVGREGYWKTQYF. The CDR3 DNA reads as TGTGCCAGCAGCTTAGTAGGGCGGGAGGGTTATTGGAAGACCCAGTACTTC.

This chain joins TRBV29-1 and TRBJ2-3; 8 nucleotides match TRBD2. Germline values: CDR1 SQVTM, CDR2 ANQGSEA. The V and J ends lost 4 bases and 1 base, in that order; junction bases with no gene match: 4. The CDR3 totals 14 residues. CDR3 DNA: TGCAGCGTTGCAGCGGGAGCTGGCACAGATACGCAGTATTTT. Protein sequence: CSVAAGAGTDTQYF.

Of note for this clone: Other DNA sequences from this sample encode an identical CDR3 as well. The rearrangement joins TRBV7-8 to TRBJ2-5; D is unclear. V was clipped by 1 base and J by 5 bases, with 5 bases between them. The CDR3 covers 12 residues. The V gene's germline CDR1 is SGHVS and CDR2 FQNEAQ. CDR3 bases: TGTGCCAGCAGCTTAGAGAGGGAGACCCAGTACTTC. Translated, it gives CASSLERETQYF.

The CDR3 sequence: CASRKDRGDYDEQYF. The CDR3 DNA reads TGTGCCAGCAGGAAAGATAGGGGGGACTACGACGAGCAGTACTTC. This chain uses TRBV6-1 with TRBJ2-7, with D maybe TRBD2 (7 bases). Germline V gives CDR1 MNHNS, CDR2 SASEGT. The CDR3 length is 15 residues. Deletions cut 6 bases from V and 5 bases from J, with 20 bases between.

The chain couples TRBV28 to TRBJ2-7; the match to TRBD1 covers 8 bases. V was pared by 2 bases and J by 3 bases, with 6 bases of the junction left unmatched. This CDR3 contains 15 residues. The germline V gene encodes CDR1 MDHEN and CDR2 SYDVKM. The CDR3 DNA follows: TGTGCCAGCAGTTTAGAGGGGGACAGGTACTACGAGCAGTACTTC. Residues: CASSLEGDRYYEQYF.

The V and J genes are TRBV2 and TRBJ2-2; 10 bases map to TRBD1. CDR3 length: 14 amino acids. Losses at the gene ends were 6 bases for V and 4 bases for J; bases not matched to a gene: 2. Germline assignment: CDR1 SNHLY and CDR2 FYNNEI. The CDR3 loop reads CASRTGGLTGELFF. CDR3 in DNA: TGTGCCAGCAGGACAGGGGGCCTCACCGGGGAGCTGTTTTTT.

The genes are TRBV19 and TRBJ2-2; D tentatively fits TRBD1 or TRBD2 (5 bases each). The length of the CDR3 is 15 residues. Trimming removed 5 bases from V and 1 base from J, with 11 bases in between. Looked up from germline, CDR1 is LNHDA and CDR2 is SQIVND (reference sequence). The DNA for the CDR3 is TGTGCCAGTAGTTCGGGACGGATGAACACCGGGGAGCTGTTTTTT. This codes for CASSSGRMNTGELFF.

This clone came up once. The chain joins TRBV4-1 to TRBJ2-1; 9 nucleotides match TRBD2. Trimming took 3 bases from V and 2 from J; bases not matched to a gene: 2. Germline lookup yields CDR1 MGHRA and CDR2 YSYEKL. This CDR3 is built from 15 residues. For the CDR3, the DNA is TGCGCCAGCAGCCATAGCGGGAGCCCCTACAATGAGCAGTTCTTC. As protein: CASSHSGSPYNEQFF.

This chain uses TRBV19 with TRBJ2-7, with 8 bases matching TRBD1. The CDR3 totals 14 residues. After removal of 5 bases from V and 3 bases from J, the junction contained 6 bases not matched to a gene. Germline-derived CDR1 and CDR2 are LNHDA and SQIVND (reference sequence). CDR3 sequence (DNA): TGTGCCAGTAGTGGACAGGGTATACACTACGAGCAGTACTTC. It specifies CASSGQGIHYEQYF.

The J gene is TRBJ2-3, the V gene TRBV2; no definite D call. Germline-derived CDR1 and CDR2 are SNHLY and FYNNEI. Trimming pared 7 bases from V and 2 bases from J, leaving 1 base between. The CDR3 loop spans 10 amino acids. The CDR3 DNA sequence: TGTGCCAGCAACACAGATACGCAGTATTTT. Its protein product is CASNTDTQYF.

This chain links TRBV7-6 with TRBJ1-2; D not certain. Germline V gives CDR1 SGHVS, CDR2 FNYEAQ. Trimming left V 4 bases short and J 0 bases short, with 3 bases between. This CDR3 region has 12 residues. In DNA form, the CDR3 reads TGTGCCAGCAGCTCTCCTAACTATGGCTACACCTTC. It is translated as CASSSPNYGYTF. Full variable domain (rest looked up from reference TRBV7-6 and TRBJ1-2): GAGVSQSPRYKVTKRGQDVALRCDPISGHVSLYWYRQALGQGPEFLTYFNYEAQQDKSGLPNDRFSAERPEGSISTLTIQRTEQRDSAMYRCASSSPNYGYTFGSGTRLTVV.

This clone was seen more than once but under ten times. V usage is TRBV21-1 and J usage is TRBJ1-6; the table's D call, TRBD1, has no DNA check behind it. TRBV21-1 corresponds to a pseudogene. This CDR3 is 14 amino acids long. CDR3 loop: CASGRQGYNSPLHF. The CDR3 bases are TGTGCCAGCGGTCGACAGGGTTATAATTCACCCCTCCACTTT.

This chain connects TRBV12-5 to TRBJ2-5, with D possibly matching TRBD2 (6 bases). Germline CDR1 reads LGHNT; CDR2 reads FRNRAP. The CDR3 consists of 14 residues. V was trimmed by 5 bases and J by 7 bases, leaving 17 bases between them. The CDR3 protein is CASGDGKGGGTQYF. CDR3 nucleotide sequence: TGTGCTAGTGGTGATGGGAAGGGAGGAGGGACCCAGTACTTC.

The V call is TRBV30, the J call TRBJ2-3; 10 nucleotides align to TRBD2. V was clipped by 3 bases and J by 5 bases; unmatched bases: 14. The germline V gene encodes CDR1 GTSNPN and CDR2 SVGIG (reference sequence). The CDR3 has 17 residues. The CDR3 loop reads CAWRPHRLAGVEDTQYF. The CDR3 coding sequence is TGTGCCTGGAGACCCCACAGGCTAGCGGGAGTTGAAGATACGCAGTATTTT. The whole variable domain, filled in from reference TRBV30 and TRBJ2-3, reads SQTIHQWPATLVQPVGSPLSLECTVEGTSNPNLYWYRQAAGRGLQLLFYSVGIGQISSEVPQNLSASRPQDRQFILSSKKLLLSDSGFYLCAWRPHRLAGVEDTQYFGPGTRLTVL.

This clone came up once. The chain recombines TRBV6-1 with TRBJ2-1; the D is unclear. V was pared by 7 bases and J by 4 bases, with 5 bases between. This CDR3 has 11 residues. Germline V gene lookup returns CDR1 MNHNS and CDR2 SASEGT. The CDR3 region has the DNA TGTGCCAGCAACACTTACAATGAGCAGTTCTTC. Protein sequence: CASNTYNEQFF.